One sample yielded the 28 T cell receptor beta chains listed below, sequenced in a study of vaccination effects on CD4 cells after COVID-19. These receptors have no identified antigens. In the ViraFEST assay, antigen-specific CD4+ clonotypes were identified by expansion after peptide-pool stimulation. CD4+ T cell isolation took place after nine to eleven days of culture. Negative nucleocapsid antibody tests before and after vaccination confirmed no previous SARS-CoV-2 infection. The method was immunoSEQ multiplex PCR; TCRdb's version includes in-frame clones alone and lacks a portion of them. There are approximately 50,000 clones in the sample; approximately 75% occur only once, and roughly 5.6% lies in the top ten. This sample comprised CD4+ T cells from PBMCs cultured with HCoV-OC43 spike peptides, obtained before COVID-19 vaccination. Subset here: HCoV-OC43 spike overlapping peptide pool stimulation. Receptors originate from a human donor who received a COVID-19 vaccine.

V usage is TRBV5-4 and J usage is TRBJ2-2; 8 positions agree with TRBD2. Germline V gene lookup returns CDR1 SGHNT and CDR2 YYREEE (reference sequence). With V trimmed by 4 bases and J by 4 bases, 9 bases remained unmatched. The CDR3 is made up of 16 amino acids. The CDR3 loop is CASSRSAGGGTGELFF. The CDR3 region has the DNA TGTGCCAGCAGCCGGTCTGCGGGGGGCGGCACCGGGGAGCTGTTTTTT.

As DNA, the CDR3 is TGTGCCACCAGTGCACGAACAGGGGCAGCCACCGGGGAGCTGTTTTTT. Its translation: CATSARTGAATGELFF. The chain carries TRBV24-1 and TRBJ2-2, with TRBD1 matching 7 bases. CDR3 length: 16 amino acids. The germline V gene encodes CDR1 KGHDR and CDR2 SFDVKD. J lost 4 bases, V lost 5 bases, and 9 bases had no gene match.

V usage is TRBV19 and J usage is TRBJ1-2, with a possible D match to TRBD1 (5 bases). Trimming left V 6 bases short and J 2 bases short, with 19 bases between. In germline, CDR1 is LNHDA, CDR2 SQIVND (reference sequence). The length of the CDR3 is 16 residues. The CDR3 loop reads CASREDNSRWNYGYTF. The CDR3 DNA reads TGTGCCAGTAGAGAGGACAATTCACGATGGAACTATGGCTACACCTTC.

This rearrangement joins TRBV7-9 to TRBJ2-2; D possibly uses TRBD1 or TRBD2 (5 bases each). Germline V gives CDR1 SEHNR, CDR2 FQNEAQ (reference sequence). This CDR3 comprises 15 residues. V dropped 4 bases and J dropped 4 bases, with 13 bases sitting between them. The CDR3 sequence is CASSSRDGFTGELFF. CDR3 in DNA: TGTGCCAGCAGCTCAAGGGACGGTTTCACCGGGGAGCTGTTTTTT. The full variable domain, rest sourced from reference TRBV7-9 and TRBJ2-2, is DTGVSQNPRHKITKRGQNVTFRCDPISEHNRLYWYRQTLGQGPEFLTYFQNEAQLEKSRLLSDRFSAERPKGSFSTLEIQRTEQGDSAMYLCASSSRDGFTGELFFGEGSRLTVL.

This clone was recorded a few times. This chain links TRBV4-1 with TRBJ1-5; 10 bases align to TRBD1. This CDR3 has 17 residues. Trimming took 2 bases from V and 4 from J; bases not matched to a gene: 8. CDR1 is MGHRA, CDR2 YSYEKL, per germline. CDR3: CASSQKPGTGVNQPQHF. Written as DNA, the CDR3 is TGCGCCAGCAGCCAAAAGCCGGGGACAGGGGTTAATCAGCCCCAGCATTTT.

This clone was counted a few times. The V and J genes are TRBV5-1 and TRBJ2-7; TRBD2 might be the D (6 bases). This CDR3 has 13 amino acids. Germline-derived CDR1 and CDR2 are SGHRS and YFSETQ. Trimming took 4 bases from V and 4 from J, leaving 12 bases between them. CDR3 protein: CASSPGSGYEQYV. In DNA form, the CDR3 reads TGCGCCAGCAGCCCTGGTAGCGGTTACGAGCAGTACGTC.

The chain recombines TRBV29-1 with TRBJ1-1; possible D gene TRBD1, 6 bases. The germline CDR1 and CDR2 sequences are SQVTM and ANQGSEA. The CDR3 spans 11 residues. The V end was cut by 7 bases, the J end by 11 bases, with 17 bases between. CDR3 region: CSGGDTRGAFF. The CDR3 bases are TGCAGCGGGGGGGACACCCGAGGGGCTTTCTTT.

This chain links TRBV5-1 with TRBJ1-3; weak D call: TRBD1 (6 bases). V shed 3 bases and J shed 4 bases, with 11 bases lying between them. This CDR3 is 14 amino acids long. Per germline, CDR1 SGHRS and CDR2 YFSETQ. In DNA form, the CDR3 reads TGCGCCAGCAGCTCGGGAGGACAGGGAAACACCATATATTTT. It is translated as CASSSGGQGNTIYF.

This rearrangement joins TRBV19 to TRBJ2-4; D is possibly TRBD1 (6 bases). The germline CDR1 and CDR2 sequences are LNHDA and SQIVND (reference sequence). This CDR3 is built from 13 residues. Deletions cut 6 bases from V and 8 bases from J, with 14 bases between. CDR3 DNA: TGTGCCAGTAGCCTCGGTCCAGGGGACATTCAGTACTTC. Its protein product is CASSLGPGDIQYF.

The chain joins TRBV5-1 to TRBJ1-1; D possibly corresponds to TRBD1 (5 bases). The CDR3 extends over 15 amino acids. V was shortened by 4 bases and J by 5 bases, with 18 bases between the two germline ends. The germline V gene has CDR1 SGHRS and CDR2 YFSETQ. CDR3 sequence reads: CASSKRLQANTEAFF. The CDR3 DNA reads TGCGCCAGCAGCAAAAGACTACAGGCGAATACTGAAGCTTTCTTT.

In this sample, this clone turned up a few times. The chain employs TRBV19 and TRBJ1-4, with D perhaps TRBD1 (5 bases). Per the germline V gene, CDR1 is LNHDA and CDR2 is SQIVND (reference sequence). This CDR3 spans 14 amino acids. Trimming cost V 7 bases and J 7 bases, with 16 bases left between them. CDR3 nucleotides: TGTGCCAGTAACACTCCGCGGGGGAGTGAAAAACTGTTTTTT. Translated: CASNTPRGSEKLFF. Full variable domain (outside the CDR3, taken from reference TRBV19 and TRBJ1-4): DGGITQSPKYLFRKEGQNVTLSCEQNLNHDAMYWYRQDPGQGLRLIYYSQIVNDFQKGDIAEGYSVSREKKESFPLTVTSAQKNPTAFYLCASNTPRGSEKLFFGSGTQLSVL.

This clone was counted a few times. The rearrangement joins TRBV6-5 to TRBJ1-5; D ambiguous. Germline V gene lookup returns CDR1 MNHEY and CDR2 SVGAGI. This CDR3 has 15 residues. V shed 7 bases and J shed 2 bases, with 15 bases lying between them. The CDR3 nucleotides read TGTGCCAGCAATACGGAGGCGTTAGGCAATCAGCCCCAGCATTTT. It is translated as CASNTEALGNQPQHF.

The V and J genes are TRBV3-1 (or the pseudogene TRBV3-2) and TRBJ1-4, with 7 bases fitting TRBD1. Germline CDR1 and CDR2: LGHDT and YNNKEL (reference sequence). The CDR3 is 17 residues long. V dropped 5 bases and J dropped 5; count of bases not matched to a gene: 14. This chain's CDR3 is CASSGDRVSGSNEKLFF. The DNA of the CDR3 is TGTGCCAGCAGCGGTGACAGGGTTAGCGGATCGAATGAAAAACTGTTTTTT.

This clone has just one count. The rearrangement links TRBV15 to TRBJ1-1, with 7 bases identical to TRBD1. In germline, CDR1 is LNHNV, CDR2 YYDKDF (reference sequence). This CDR3 contains 17 residues. The V gene end was trimmed by 1 base and the J gene end by 3 bases; junction bases not matched to a gene: 11. The CDR3, as DNA: TGTGCCACCAGCAGAGGCAAACAGGGGCCGAGGGACACTGAAGCTTTCTTT. Translated: CATSRGKQGPRDTEAFF.

The chain couples TRBV23-1 to TRBJ1-6; D is ambiguous. TRBV23-1 qualifies as an ORF whose function is uncertain. V was shortened by 1 base and J by 0 bases, with 16 bases between the two germline ends. The CDR3 extends over 19 amino acids. Here the CDR3 reads CASSQLFPNLTSYNSPLHF. The CDR3 region has the DNA TGCGCCAGCAGTCAATTGTTCCCTAATCTAACCTCCTATAATTCACCCCTCCACTTT.

The rearrangement uses TRBV19 and TRBJ2-3; D is unresolved. Germline V lookup: CDR1 LNHDA, CDR2 SQIVND (reference sequence). This CDR3 has 15 amino acids. V was pared by 5 bases and J by 0 bases, with 12 bases between. CDR3 DNA: TGTGCCAGTAGTCCTGGTAGGGCGAGCACAGATACGCAGTATTTT. Its translation is CASSPGRASTDTQYF. Drawing the rest from reference TRBV19 and TRBJ2-3, the complete variable domain is DGGITQSPKYLFRKEGQNVTLSCEQNLNHDAMYWYRQDPGQGLRLIYYSQIVNDFQKGDIAEGYSVSREKKESFPLTVTSAQKNPTAFYLCASSPGRASTDTQYFGPGTRLTVL.

This clone was observed a single time. The chain has TRBV7-8 and TRBJ1-5; 7 bases agree with TRBD1. This CDR3 has 18 amino acids. The junction had 13 bases not matched to a gene; V was cut back by 5 bases and J by 0 bases. Germline CDR1 reads SGHVS; CDR2 reads FQNEAQ. CDR3 sequence (DNA): TGTGCCAGCAGCACATCTAGGGACAGTAACTATAGCAATCAGCCCCAGCATTTT. This codes for CASSTSRDSNYSNQPQHF.

The chain combines TRBV7-9 with TRBJ2-3; D is ambiguous. The germline V and J ends were trimmed by 6 bases and 0 bases, with 13 bases remaining between them. Germline V gene sequence: CDR1 SEHNR, CDR2 FQNEAQ (reference sequence). There are 15 residues in the CDR3. Here the CDR3 reads CASRPTGTSTDTQYF. The DNA for the CDR3 is TGTGCCAGCAGGCCGACTGGAACTAGCACAGATACGCAGTATTTT.

V is TRBV10-1 and J is TRBJ2-5; D is perhaps TRBD1 (5 bases). V gave up 0 bases and J gave up 5 bases, with 13 bases separating them. The CDR3 has 15 amino acids. Germline values: CDR1 WNHNN, CDR2 SYGVQD (reference sequence). DNA of the CDR3: TGCGCCAGCAGTGAGTCTGGGGCTTATCCCGAGACCCAGTACTTC. Translating it yields CASSESGAYPETQYF.

In the case of this clone: Other DNA sequences from this sample encode an identical CDR3 as well. In nucleotides, the CDR3 is TGTGCCAGCAGTCCCCAAGAGACCCAGTACTTC. Translating gives CASSPQETQYF. The chain carries TRBV12-3 or TRBV12-4 and TRBJ2-5; D remains ambiguous. The CDR3 is 11 residues long. V was cut by 5 bases and J by 1 base, with 2 bases left in between.

V gene TRBV21-1 combines with J gene TRBJ2-3; TRBD2 reflects the table's D call only, with no check against the DNA. TRBV21-1 is reported as a pseudogene. CDR3 size: 15 residues. The CDR3 nucleotides are TGTGCCAGTACTAAACAGGGAGGGGGCACAGATACGCAGTATTTT. Protein: CASTKQGGGTDTQYF.

This clone was recorded once. The CDR3 region has the DNA TGTGCCTGGGACCGTACAGGGCGGAAGAACACTGAAGCTTTCTTT. As protein: CAWDRTGRKNTEAFF. This chain uses TRBV30 with TRBJ1-1; TRBD1 might be the D (6 bases). The CDR3 has 15 residues. Trimming cost V 5 bases and J 1 base, with 17 bases left between them. CDR1 and CDR2 from the germline V gene are GTSNPN and SVGIG (reference sequence). The full variable domain, with the rest looked up from reference TRBV30 and TRBJ1-1, is SQTIHQWPATLVQPVGSPLSLECTVEGTSNPNLYWYRQAAGRGLQLLFYSVGIGQISSEVPQNLSASRPQDRQFILSSKKLLLSDSGFYLCAWDRTGRKNTEAFFGQGTRLTVV.

The genes are TRBV7-2 and TRBJ2-1, with 9 bases that match TRBD2. The CDR3 covers 15 residues. V was clipped by 6 bases and J by 4 bases; unmatched bases: 7. CDR1 and CDR2 from the germline V gene are SGHTA and FQGNSA. The CDR3 here is CASSPLAGNYNEQFF. The CDR3, as DNA: TGTGCCAGCAGTCCCCTAGCGGGGAATTACAATGAGCAGTTCTTC. The whole variable domain, remainder taken from reference TRBV7-2 and TRBJ2-1, is GAGVSQSPSNKVTEKGKDVELRCDPISGHTALYWYRQSLGQGLEFLIYFQGNSAPDKSGLPSDRFSAERTGGSVSTLTIQRTQQEDSAVYLCASSPLAGNYNEQFFGPGTRLTVL.

This chain links TRBV5-1 with TRBJ2-5; 11 nucleotides line up with TRBD2. V was pared by 2 bases and J by 5 bases, with 8 bases of the junction left unmatched. CDR1 is SGHRS, CDR2 YFSETQ, per germline. The CDR3 consists of 16 residues. The CDR3 loop reads CASSFLAGGSGETQYF. CDR3 sequence (DNA): TGCGCCAGCAGCTTCCTAGCGGGGGGCTCGGGGGAGACCCAGTACTTC.

The chain links TRBV13 to TRBJ1-2, with TRBD1 matching over 7 bases. The CDR3 spans 15 residues. Germline V gene data show CDR1 as PRHDT and CDR2 as FYEKMQ (reference sequence). The trim removed 2 bases at V and 3 bases at J, leaving 6 bases unmatched. The CDR3 reads CASSLFRDRYYGYTF. The CDR3 DNA follows: TGTGCCAGCAGCTTATTTAGGGACAGATACTATGGCTACACCTTC.

This chain uses TRBV14 with TRBJ2-2; unclear D gene. The CDR3 totals 13 residues. Germline V gives CDR1 SGHDN, CDR2 FVKESK. V gave up 2 bases and J gave up 5 bases, with 6 bases separating them. Here the CDR3 reads CASSQFVTGELFF. The CDR3 nucleotides read TGTGCCAGCAGCCAATTCGTGACCGGGGAGCTGTTTTTT.

The chain employs TRBV5-1 and TRBJ2-4, with D possibly being TRBD2 (6 bases). V was pared by 4 bases and J by 5 bases, with 16 bases between. The CDR3 sequence is 15 residues long. CDR1 is SGHRS, CDR2 YFSETQ, per germline. This CDR3 reads CASSGGASPENIQYF. CDR3 DNA: TGCGCCAGCAGCGGAGGGGCTAGTCCCGAAAACATTCAGTACTTC.

The CDR3 bases are TGTGCCAGCAGTTTAGTAGGGGGACGGGCATATGAAAAACTGTTTTTT. As protein: CASSLVGGRAYEKLFF. V and J are TRBV28 and TRBJ1-4, with a possible D match to TRBD1 (6 bases). V was cut by 2 bases and J by 6 bases, with 16 bases left in between. CDR3 length: 16 residues. Germline lookup yields CDR1 MDHEN and CDR2 SYDVKM. Drawing the rest from reference TRBV28 and TRBJ1-4, the complete variable domain is DVKVTQSSRYLVKRTGEKVFLECVQDMDHENMFWYRQDPGLGLRLIYFSYDVKMKEKGDIPEGYSVSREKKERFSLILESASTNQTSMYLCASSLVGGRAYEKLFFGSGTQLSVL.